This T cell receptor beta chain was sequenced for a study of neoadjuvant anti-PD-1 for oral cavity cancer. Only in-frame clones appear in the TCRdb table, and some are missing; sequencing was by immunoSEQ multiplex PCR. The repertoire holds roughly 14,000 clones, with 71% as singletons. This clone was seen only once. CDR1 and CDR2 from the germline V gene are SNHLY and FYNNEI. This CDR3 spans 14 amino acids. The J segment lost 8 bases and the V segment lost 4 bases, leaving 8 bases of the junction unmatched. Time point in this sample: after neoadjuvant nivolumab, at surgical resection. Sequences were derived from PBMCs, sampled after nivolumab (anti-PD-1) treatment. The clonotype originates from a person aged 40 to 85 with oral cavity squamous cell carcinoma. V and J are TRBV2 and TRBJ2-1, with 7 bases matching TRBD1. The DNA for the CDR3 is TGTGCCAGCAGTGCGGGACAGTTTTTCTATGAGCAGTTCTTC. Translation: CASSAGQFFYEQFF.